Detailed here is one TCR beta chain. Its antigen is not identified. The data were obtained in a study of blood T cells in healthy people across ages. The wider study: Per two T cells, about one barcoded beta molecule was captured through template switching.

Study findings and constraints: For the donors, CMV status was unknown and possibly confounded expanded clonotype changes.

The CDR3 totals 13 residues. V lost 6 bases and J lost 6; bases outside the gene matches: 5. Every donor gave 8.5 to 10 milliliters of peripheral blood. Together with a sample-barcoded 5' primer, a J-beta primer mix was included in a second PCR lasting roughly 6 to 12 cycles. TCRdb passed the 5' RACE reads through MiXCR, listing each CDR3 protein once. The sample has around 1,900,000 distinct CDR3 sequences, roughly 43% seen once. This TCR derives from a human donor in good health. Sequenced: blood. V is TRBV12-3 or TRBV12-4 and J is TRBJ1-5; 7 bases are a match to TRBD1. The CDR3 DNA sequence: TGTGCCAGCAGATCGACAGGGAGTCAGCCCCAGCATTTT. Protein product: CASRSTGSQPQHF.